Below, 5 T cell receptor beta chains from the same sample are listed, as sequenced in a study of shared clonotypes between healthy human individuals. Repertoires were generated with immunoSEQ multiplex PCR, while TCRdb's copy carries only in-frame clones and drops some. Of about 1.5 million clones detected, under 99% appear once; the ten largest clones hold about 0.45%. The sample comprised naive CD4+ T cells sorted from blood. Subset noted: CD45RA+ positively selected. The source of these receptors is a man aged 30-40 years in good health.

The chain recombines TRBV11-2 with TRBJ2-1, with TRBD2 matching 8 bases. The V and J ends lost 4 bases and 2 bases, in that order; junction bases with no gene match: 10. There are 17 residues in the CDR3. Looked up from germline, CDR1 is SGHAT and CDR2 is FQNNGV. CDR3 DNA: TGTGCCAGCAGCTCCTTCGGGGCGGGAGGCCCCTACAATGAGCAGTTCTTC. It is translated as CASSSFGAGGPYNEQFF.

This chain connects TRBV15 to TRBJ2-7, with 10 bases fitting TRBD2. With 6 bases clipped from V and 2 bases from J, the junction kept 10 bases outside the gene matches. From germline, CDR1 is LNHNV and CDR2 YYDKDF (reference sequence). The CDR3 covers 16 residues. CDR3 DNA: TGTGCCACCAGTTATTTCCACAGCGGGAGGGCCTACGAGCAGTACTTC. Translated, it gives CATSYFHSGRAYEQYF. Drawing the rest from reference TRBV15 and TRBJ2-7, the complete variable domain is DAMVIQNPRYQVTQFGKPVTLSCSQTLNHNVMYWYQQKSSQAPKLLFHYYDKDFNNEADTPDNFQSRRPNTSFCFLDIRSPGLGDTAMYLCATSYFHSGRAYEQYFGPGTRLTVT.

The J gene is TRBJ2-1, the V gene TRBV4-2; D may match TRBD1 or TRBD2 (5 bases each). The CDR3 length is 16 residues. Per the germline V gene, CDR1 is LGHNA and CDR2 is YNFKEQ. V was trimmed by 0 bases and J by 8 bases, leaving 17 bases between them. CDR3 amino acids: CASSQDFFRGADEQFF. As DNA, the CDR3 is TGTGCCAGCAGCCAAGATTTTTTCCGAGGGGCAGATGAGCAGTTCTTC.

V and J are TRBV5-5 and TRBJ2-2; D is ambiguous. The CDR3 loop spans 12 amino acids. V was shortened by 2 bases and J by 6 bases, with 5 bases between the two germline ends. Germline CDR1 is SGHKS and CDR2 is YYEKEE (reference sequence). CDR3 residues: CASSFQAGELFF. The CDR3, as DNA: TGTGCCAGCAGCTTCCAGGCCGGGGAGCTGTTTTTT. Drawing the rest from reference TRBV5-5 and TRBJ2-2, the complete variable domain is DAGVTQSPTHLIKTRGQQVTLRCSPISGHKSVSWYQQVLGQGPQFIFQYYEKEERGRGNFPDRFSARQFPNYSSELNVNALLLGDSALYLCASSFQAGELFFGEGSRLTVL.

CDR3 residues: CASSFRDAYYGYTF. CDR3 nucleotides: TGTGCCAGCAGCTTCCGGGACGCATACTATGGCTACACCTTC. The chain carries TRBV7-2 and TRBJ1-2; possibly TRBD1 for D (5 bases). The V end was cut by 3 bases, the J end by 3 bases, with 11 bases between. Germline lookup yields CDR1 SGHTA and CDR2 FQGNSA. This CDR3 spans 14 amino acids.